One sample yielded the 8 T cell receptor beta chains listed below, sequenced in a study of T cell responses to AZD1222 COVID-19 vaccine. The method was immunoSEQ multiplex PCR; TCRdb's version includes in-frame clones alone and lacks a portion of them. This table has 150,000 to 200,000 clones, 90% to 95% appearing once. This specimen consisted of peripheral blood, obtained 28 days after the second AZD1222 dose. Every receptor here comes from an adult who received the AZD1222 COVID-19 vaccine.

V gene TRBV6-5 combines with J gene TRBJ2-5; 7 nucleotides line up with TRBD1. J gave up 4 bases and V 7 bases, and 3 bases lay outside the gene matches. Germline CDR1 reads MNHEY; CDR2 reads SVGAGI. This CDR3 has 12 residues. This CDR3 reads CASIGTVETQYF. The DNA for the CDR3 is TGTGCCAGCATCGGGACAGTAGAGACCCAGTACTTC.

This chain uses TRBV29-1 with TRBJ1-1; 11 bases are a match to TRBD1. The CDR3 covers 15 residues. J was trimmed by 6 bases and V by 4 bases; bases with no gene match: 10. Germline CDR1 SQVTM, CDR2 ANQGSEA. The CDR3 spells CSVVRTGGADAEAFF. The CDR3 DNA reads as TGCAGCGTTGTAAGGACAGGGGGCGCAGACGCTGAAGCTTTCTTT.

The rearrangement links TRBV10-2 to TRBJ1-2; the match to TRBD1 covers 8 bases. The germline CDR1 and CDR2 sequences are WSHSY and SAAADI. This CDR3 contains 16 residues. J lost 2 bases, V lost 2 bases, and 7 bases had no gene match. CDR3 sequence: CASSENRGASNYGYTF. In nucleotides, the CDR3 is TGCGCCAGCAGTGAGAACAGGGGGGCGTCCAACTATGGCTACACCTTC.

The CDR3 loop reads CASKTGQVMGEGYTF. CDR3 in DNA: TGTGCCAGCAAGACGGGACAGGTTATGGGTGAAGGCTACACCTTC. The gene calls are TRBV7-3 and TRBJ1-2, with TRBD1 matching 8 bases. The CDR3 sequence is 15 residues long. With V trimmed by 7 bases and J by 8 bases, 15 bases remained unmatched. In germline, CDR1 is SGHTA, CDR2 FQGTGA. Combining the CDR3 with reference TRBV7-3 and TRBJ1-2 gives the whole variable domain GAGVSQTPSNKVTEKGKYVELRCDPISGHTALYWYRQSLGQGPEFLIYFQGTGAADDSGLPNDRFFAVRPEGSVSTLKIQRTERGDSAVYLCASKTGQVMGEGYTFGSGTRLTVV.

V is TRBV19 and J is TRBJ1-2, with unresolved D. V lost 9 bases to trimming and J lost 6 bases, with 17 bases between them. Germline V lookup: CDR1 LNHDA, CDR2 SQIVND (reference sequence). The CDR3 totals 13 residues. CDR3 residues: CASRTLGNNGYTF. CDR3 nucleotide sequence: TGTGCCAGCCGAACCCTCGGGAACAATGGCTACACCTTC.

CDR3 in DNA: TGTGCCAGCAGCGTCCAGGGGACAGGGAACTATGGCTACACCTTC. Its translation is CASSVQGTGNYGYTF. The chain carries TRBV7-9 and TRBJ1-2, with 9 bases matching TRBD1. J lost 2 bases, V lost 5 bases, and 6 bases had no gene match. Germline CDR1 is SEHNR and CDR2 is FQNEAQ (reference sequence). The CDR3 runs 15 residues.

The chain is built from TRBV10-2 and TRBJ2-1; 8 bases line up with TRBD2. Per germline, CDR1 WSHSY and CDR2 SAAADI. The CDR3 runs 16 residues. J was trimmed by 4 bases and V by 2 bases; bases with no gene match: 7. The CDR3 DNA sequence: TGCGCCAGCAGTGAGCAGAGCGGGAGAGGGTACAATGAGCAGTTCTTC. This sequence encodes CASSEQSGRGYNEQFF.

The J gene is TRBJ1-6, the V gene TRBV2, with TRBD1 identical over 7 bases. This CDR3 is 17 amino acids long. Germline CDR1 and CDR2: SNHLY and FYNNEI. V trimming: 7 bases; J trimming: 5 bases; junction bases outside the gene matches: 14. The CDR3 DNA reads TGTGCCAGCATTGACAAGACAGGGTGGACTGATAATTCACCCCTCCACTTT. It yields the protein CASIDKTGWTDNSPLHF.